The entry below describes one T cell receptor (beta chain). These data come from a study of blood T cell repertoires in COVID-19. Sequenced by immunoSEQ multiplex PCR; TCRdb stores in-frame clones only, minus some. Here the sample spans approximately 430,000 clones, more than 80% being singletons. Germline CDR1 and CDR2: SEHNR and FQNEAQ (reference sequence). The CDR3 has 17 residues. J was trimmed by 4 bases and V by 2 bases; bases with no gene match: 11. The J gene is TRBJ2-1, the V gene TRBV7-9, with 7 bases identical to TRBD1. The source of this sequence is a woman between 25 and 40 years old with active or convalescent COVID-19. The sample taken for sequencing was peripheral blood. The CDR3 coding sequence is TGTGCCAGCAGCTTAATGAACCCGACAGGGAAATACAATGAGCAGTTCTTC. Its translation: CASSLMNPTGKYNEQFF. The variable domain in full, completed from reference TRBV7-9 and TRBJ2-1, reads DTGVSQNPRHKITKRGQNVTFRCDPISEHNRLYWYRQTLGQGPEFLTYFQNEAQLEKSRLLSDRFSAERPKGSFSTLEIQRTEQGDSAMYLCASSLMNPTGKYNEQFFGPGTRLTVL.